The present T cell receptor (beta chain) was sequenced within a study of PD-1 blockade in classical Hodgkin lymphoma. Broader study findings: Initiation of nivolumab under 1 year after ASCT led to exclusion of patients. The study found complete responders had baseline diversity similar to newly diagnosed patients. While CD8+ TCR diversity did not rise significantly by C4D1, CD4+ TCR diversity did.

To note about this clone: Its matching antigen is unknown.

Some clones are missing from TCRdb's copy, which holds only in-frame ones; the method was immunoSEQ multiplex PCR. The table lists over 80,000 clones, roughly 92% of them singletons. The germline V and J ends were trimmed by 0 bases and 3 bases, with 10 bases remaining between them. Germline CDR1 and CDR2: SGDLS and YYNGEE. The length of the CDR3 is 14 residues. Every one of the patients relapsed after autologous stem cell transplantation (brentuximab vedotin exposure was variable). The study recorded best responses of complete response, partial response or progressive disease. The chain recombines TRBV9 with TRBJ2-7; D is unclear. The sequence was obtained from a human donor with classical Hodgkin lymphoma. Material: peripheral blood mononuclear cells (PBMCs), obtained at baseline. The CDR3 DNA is TGTGCCAGCAGCGTAGGGGGTAGAGTCTACGAGCAGTACTTC. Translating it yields CASSVGGRVYEQYF. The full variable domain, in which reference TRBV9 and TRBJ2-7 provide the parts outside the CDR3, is DSGVTQTPKHLITATGQRVTLRCSPRSGDLSVYWYQQSLDQGLQFLIQYYNGEERAKGNILERFSAQQFPDLHSELNLSSLELGDSALYFCASSVGGRVYEQYFGPGTRLTVT.